The entry that follows covers one TCR beta chain sequence. Combining a sample-barcoded 5' primer with a J-beta primer mix, a second PCR ran for roughly 7 to 12 cycles. TCRdb redid the calling of the 5' RACE reads with MiXCR, one entry per CDR3 protein. The sample carries about 830,000 distinct CDR3 sequences, approximately 59% recorded once. The data are from a study of blood T cells in healthy people across ages. The V gene lost 6 bases and the J gene lost 6 bases, with 18 bases spanning the gap. The CDR3 is made up of 15 amino acids. Germline lookup yields CDR1 MNHEY and CDR2 SVGEGT. This rearrangement joins TRBV6-2 or TRBV6-3 to TRBJ1-5, with a weak D call TRBD1 (5 bases). This clonotype was obtained from a man under 40 in good health. Sequencing was carried out using blood. CDR3 DNA sequence: TGTGCCAGCAGCCCTACGCGGGGGTCCGCTCAGCCCCAGCATTTT. This gives the protein CASSPTRGSAQPQHF.